Each of the 8 T cell receptor beta chains below was sequenced from the same sample in a study of blood T cells in healthy people across ages. Next came a second PCR, run for about 6 to 11 cycles, which used a sample-barcoded 5' primer along with a J-beta primer mix. From the 5' RACE reads, TCRdb called clonotypes with MiXCR, one entry per CDR3 protein. The sample lists 1.4 million to 1.5 million distinct CDR3 sequences; about 40% were seen once. Sequencing input: blood. The receptors shown here come from a woman in her late teens or twenties in good health.

The chain links TRBV29-1 to TRBJ2-5; 9 nucleotides agree with TRBD1. The CDR3 contains 14 residues. CDR1 and CDR2 (germline): SQVTM, ANQGSEA. CDR3 DNA sequence: TGCGGCGCTTCAGCGACAGGGGGGGGAGAGACCCAGTACTTC. It encodes CGASATGGGETQYF.

The chain combines TRBV7-2 with TRBJ2-1; D is possibly TRBD1 or TRBD2 (5 bases each). Deletions cut 5 bases from V and 6 bases from J, with 20 bases between. Germline CDR1 SGHTA, CDR2 FQGNSA. The CDR3 sequence is 16 residues long. CDR3 sequence: CASSPHGADLSNEQFF. CDR3 nucleotide sequence: TGTGCCAGCAGCCCCCACGGGGCCGATCTTTCCAATGAGCAGTTCTTC.

The CDR3 protein is CASSYSFSRGNYGYTF. The DNA of the CDR3 is TGTGCCAGCAGTTACTCGTTCTCCAGGGGTAACTATGGCTACACCTTC. The chain couples TRBV6-5 to TRBJ1-2; the D gene is possibly TRBD1 (6 bases). Germline CDR1 MNHEY, CDR2 SVGAGI. This CDR3 comprises 16 residues. Deletions cut 0 bases from V and 1 base from J, with 12 bases between.

The genes are TRBV12-3 or TRBV12-4 and TRBJ2-2; possible D gene TRBD1, 5 bases. The CDR3 consists of 15 residues. The V and J ends lost 1 base and 2 bases respectively, with 8 bases between them. The CDR3 sequence: CASSLGGINTGELFF. CDR3 bases: TGTGCCAGCAGTTTAGGGGGCATCAACACCGGGGAGCTGTTTTTT.

This chain links TRBV20-1 with TRBJ2-5, with 12 nucleotides matching TRBD2. This CDR3 is 15 amino acids long. The V gene's germline CDR1 is DFQATT and CDR2 SNEGSKA (reference sequence). V shed 3 bases and J 11 bases; nucleotides not matched to a gene: 13. The CDR3, as DNA: TGCAGTGCTAGGGCACTAGCGGGAGGAGCTAATGAGCAGTACTTC. The encoded protein is CSARALAGGANEQYF.

This chain uses TRBV20-1 with TRBJ1-2, with 9 bases matching TRBD1. V dropped 5 bases and J dropped 2; count of bases not matched to a gene: 3. Germline V gene data show CDR1 as DFQATT and CDR2 as SNEGSKA (reference sequence). The CDR3 is 13 residues long. The CDR3 nucleotides are TGCAGTGCTGGACAGGGGAACAACTATGGCTACACCTTC. Encoded protein: CSAGQGNNYGYTF.

The rearrangement uses TRBV20-1 and TRBJ2-1; TRBD2 agrees at 8 bases. The J call may be mistaken, given a closer DNA end match to TRBJ2-7. This CDR3 is built from 15 residues. The germline CDR1 and CDR2 sequences are DFQATT and SNEGSKA (reference sequence). CDR3 loop: CSAWATSGSYNEQYF. The DNA of the CDR3 is TGCAGTGCTTGGGCAACTAGCGGAAGCTACAATGAGCAGTACTTC.

This clonotype occurred a few times. The chain combines TRBV6-5 with TRBJ1-1; a possible D gene is TRBD1 (6 bases). V lost 5 bases and J 2 bases, leaving 12 bases between the germline ends. The germline V gene encodes CDR1 MNHEY and CDR2 SVGAGI. The CDR3 loop spans 14 amino acids. The CDR3 spells CASSPRGKNTEAFF. The CDR3 region has the DNA TGTGCCAGCAGTCCTAGGGGGAAAAACACTGAAGCTTTCTTT.